This T cell receptor beta chain emerged from a study of identical twins. Whole-study results and caveats: For cord blood, abundant beta clonotypes had fewer insertions, unlike memory repertoires, which showed none. Monozygotic twin pairs showed more out-of-frame TCR alpha sharing than models estimated.

MiXCR, applied by TCRdb to the 5' RACE reads, yields one record per CDR3 protein. The repertoire holds some 1,700,000 distinct CDR3 sequences, with around a third as singletons. Germline-derived CDR1 and CDR2 are MNHEY and SVGAGI. The CDR3 has 15 residues. The ends were cut back, 0 bases at V and 5 bases at J, with 8 bases in the middle. There are many counts of this clonotype. Its antigen is still unknown. The specimen was cord blood. The genes are TRBV6-5 and TRBJ1-6; perhaps TRBD1 as D (5 bases). The clonotype comes from a newborn girl in good health. CDR3 bases: TGTGCCAGCAGTTACTCGGGCAGGGATAATTCACCCCTCCACTTT. Encoded protein: CASSYSGRDNSPLHF.